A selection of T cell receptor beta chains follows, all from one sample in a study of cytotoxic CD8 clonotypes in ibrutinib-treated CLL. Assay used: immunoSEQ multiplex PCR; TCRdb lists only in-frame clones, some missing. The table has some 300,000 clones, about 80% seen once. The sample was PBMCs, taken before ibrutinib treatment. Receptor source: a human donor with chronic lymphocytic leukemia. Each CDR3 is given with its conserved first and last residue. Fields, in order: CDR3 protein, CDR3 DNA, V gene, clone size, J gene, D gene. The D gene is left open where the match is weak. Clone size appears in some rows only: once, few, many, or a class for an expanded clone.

CDR3: CASSPDRDGEKLFF
DNA: TGTGCCAGCTCGCCCGACAGGGACGGCGAAAAACTGTTTTTT
V: TRBV18
size: .
J: TRBJ1-4
D: TRBD1

CDR3: CASSAGQGANNEQFF
DNA: TGTGCCAGCAGCGCCGGACAGGGGGCGAACAATGAGCAGTTCTTC
V: TRBV11-3
size: .
J: TRBJ2-1
D: TRBD1

CDR3: CASQPYTLQDYGYTF
DNA: TGTGCCAGCCAGCCATACACTCTCCAAGACTATGGCTACACCTTC
V: TRBV6-1
size: .
J: TRBJ1-2
D: .

CDR3: CASSLAGPWYEQYF
DNA: TGTGCCAGCAGTTTAGCCGGGCCGTGGTACGAGCAGTACTTC
V: TRBV27
size: .
J: TRBJ2-7
D: .

CDR3: CASSLYGGSNEQFF
DNA: TGTGCCAGCAGCTTGTACGGGGGAAGTAATGAGCAGTTCTTC
V: TRBV11-2
size: few
J: TRBJ2-1
D: .

CDR3: CSVGAGTRAYEQYF
DNA: TGCAGCGTAGGAGCCGGGACAAGAGCTTACGAGCAGTACTTC
V: TRBV29-1
size: .
J: TRBJ2-7
D: .

CDR3: CASSQVGGLRDTQYF
DNA: TGTGCCAGCAGCCAAGTGGGCGGCCTCCGAGATACGCAGTATTTT
V: TRBV14
size: .
J: TRBJ2-3
D: .

CDR3: CAWSITSFELDTQYF
DNA: TGTGCCTGGAGTATCACTAGTTTTGAGCTAGATACGCAGTATTTT
V: TRBV30
size: .
J: TRBJ2-3
D: .

CDR3: CASSLAGSGTGHYEQYF
DNA: TGTGCCAGCAGCTTGGCTGGGTCCGGGACGGGGCACTACGAGCAGTACTTC
V: TRBV7-2
size: .
J: TRBJ2-7
D: .

CDR3: CSVDRTQETQYF
DNA: TGCAGCGTTGATCGGACACAAGAGACCCAGTACTTC
V: TRBV29-1
size: .
J: TRBJ2-5
D: .

CDR3: CAWGQGAHHEQYF
DNA: TGTGCCTGGGGACAGGGGGCGCACCACGAGCAGTACTTC
V: TRBV30
size: .
J: TRBJ2-7
D: TRBD1

CDR3: CASRPAGGSDEQYF
DNA: TGCGCCAGCAGACCGGCAGGGGGCTCGGACGAGCAGTACTTC
V: TRBV5-1
size: .
J: TRBJ2-7
D: TRBD1

CDR3: CASSNRQGAVAGYTF
DNA: TGTGCCAGCAGCAACAGACAGGGGGCTGTGGCTGGCTACACCTTC
V: TRBV7-6
size: few
J: TRBJ1-2
D: TRBD1

CDR3: CASNAFSGNTIYF
DNA: TGTGCCAGTAACGCGTTCTCTGGAAACACCATATATTTT
V: TRBV19
size: few
J: TRBJ1-3
D: .